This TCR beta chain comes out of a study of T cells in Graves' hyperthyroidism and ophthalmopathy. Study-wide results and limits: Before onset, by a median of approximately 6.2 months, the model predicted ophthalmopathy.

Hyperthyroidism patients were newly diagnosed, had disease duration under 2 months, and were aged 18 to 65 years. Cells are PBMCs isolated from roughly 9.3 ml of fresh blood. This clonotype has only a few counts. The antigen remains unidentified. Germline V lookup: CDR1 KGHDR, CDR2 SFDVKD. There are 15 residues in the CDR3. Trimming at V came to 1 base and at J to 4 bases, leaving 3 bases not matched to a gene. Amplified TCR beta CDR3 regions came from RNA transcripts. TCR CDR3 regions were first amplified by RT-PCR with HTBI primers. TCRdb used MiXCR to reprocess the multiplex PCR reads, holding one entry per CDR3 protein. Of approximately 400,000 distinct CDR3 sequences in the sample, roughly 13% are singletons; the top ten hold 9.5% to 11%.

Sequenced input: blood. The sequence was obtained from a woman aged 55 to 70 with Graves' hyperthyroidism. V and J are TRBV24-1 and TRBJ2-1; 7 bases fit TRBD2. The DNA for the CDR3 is TGTGCCACCAGTGATTTTACTAGCGAGTACAATGAGCAGTTCTTC. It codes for CATSDFTSEYNEQFF.